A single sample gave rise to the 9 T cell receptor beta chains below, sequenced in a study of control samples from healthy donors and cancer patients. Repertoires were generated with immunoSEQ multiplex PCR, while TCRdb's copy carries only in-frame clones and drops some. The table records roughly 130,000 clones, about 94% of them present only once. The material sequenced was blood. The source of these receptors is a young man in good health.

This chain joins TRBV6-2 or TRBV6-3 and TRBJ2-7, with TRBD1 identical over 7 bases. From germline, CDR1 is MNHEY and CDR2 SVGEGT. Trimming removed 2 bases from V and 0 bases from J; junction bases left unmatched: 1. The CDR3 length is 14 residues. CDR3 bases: TGTGCCAGCAGTTACGGGACAGCCTCCTACGAGCAGTACTTC. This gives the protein CASSYGTASYEQYF.

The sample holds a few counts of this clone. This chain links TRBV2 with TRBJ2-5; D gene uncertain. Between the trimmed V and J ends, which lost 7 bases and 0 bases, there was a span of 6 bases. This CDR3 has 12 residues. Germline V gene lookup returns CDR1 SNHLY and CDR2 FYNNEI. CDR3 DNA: TGTGCCAGCAAGCAGTACCAAGAGACCCAGTACTTC. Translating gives CASKQYQETQYF.

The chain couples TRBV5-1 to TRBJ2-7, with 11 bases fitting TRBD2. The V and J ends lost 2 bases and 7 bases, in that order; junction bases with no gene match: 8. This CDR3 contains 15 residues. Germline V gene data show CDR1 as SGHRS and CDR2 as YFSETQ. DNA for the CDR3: TGCGCCAGCAGCTTCGGGCTAGCGGGGGGCTGGGAGCAGTACTTC. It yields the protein CASSFGLAGGWEQYF.

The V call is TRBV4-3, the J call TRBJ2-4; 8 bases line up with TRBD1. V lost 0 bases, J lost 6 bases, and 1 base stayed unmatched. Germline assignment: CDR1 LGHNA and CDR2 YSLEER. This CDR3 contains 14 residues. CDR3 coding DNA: TGCGCCAGCAGCCAAGATGGACAGGGAAACATTCAGTACTTC. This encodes CASSQDGQGNIQYF.

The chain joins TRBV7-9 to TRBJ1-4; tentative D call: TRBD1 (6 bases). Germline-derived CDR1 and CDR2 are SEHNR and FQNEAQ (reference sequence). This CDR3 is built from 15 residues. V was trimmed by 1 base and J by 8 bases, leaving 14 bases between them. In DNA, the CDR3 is TGTGCCAGCAGCTTAGACGGCAGGGGTGACGAAAAACTGTTTTTT. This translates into CASSLDGRGDEKLFF. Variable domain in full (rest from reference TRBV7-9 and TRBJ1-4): DTGVSQNPRHKITKRGQNVTFRCDPISEHNRLYWYRQTLGQGPEFLTYFQNEAQLEKSRLLSDRFSAERPKGSFSTLEIQRTEQGDSAMYLCASSLDGRGDEKLFFGSGTQLSVL.

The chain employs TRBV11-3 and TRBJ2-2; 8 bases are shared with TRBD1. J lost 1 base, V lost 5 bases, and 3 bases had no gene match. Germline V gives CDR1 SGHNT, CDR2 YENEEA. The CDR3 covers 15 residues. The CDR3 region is CASSPGQENTGELFF. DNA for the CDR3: TGTGCCAGCAGCCCGGGACAGGAGAACACCGGGGAGCTGTTTTTT.

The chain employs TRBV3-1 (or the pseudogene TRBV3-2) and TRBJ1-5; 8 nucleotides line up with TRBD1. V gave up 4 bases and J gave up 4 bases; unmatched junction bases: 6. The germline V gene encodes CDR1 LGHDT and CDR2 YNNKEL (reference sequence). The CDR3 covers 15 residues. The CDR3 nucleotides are TGTGCCAGCAGCCTTGGACAGGGCCCAAATCAGCCCCAGCATTTT. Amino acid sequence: CASSLGQGPNQPQHF.

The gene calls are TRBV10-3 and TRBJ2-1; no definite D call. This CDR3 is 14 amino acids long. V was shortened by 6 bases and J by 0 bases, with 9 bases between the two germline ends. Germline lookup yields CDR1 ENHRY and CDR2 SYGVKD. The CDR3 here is CAIRPDNSYNEQFF. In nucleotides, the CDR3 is TGTGCCATCAGACCCGACAACTCCTACAATGAGCAGTTCTTC.

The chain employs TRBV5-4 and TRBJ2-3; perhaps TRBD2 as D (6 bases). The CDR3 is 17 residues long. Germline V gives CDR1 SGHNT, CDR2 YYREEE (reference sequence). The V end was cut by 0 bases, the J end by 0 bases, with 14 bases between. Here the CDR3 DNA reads TGTGCCAGCAGCTTGGACGGGGCGGGGAGGAGCACAGATACGCAGTATTTT. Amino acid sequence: CASSLDGAGRSTDTQYF.